This is a list of T cell receptor beta chains from one sample in a study of Ad26.COV2.S vaccination and SARS-CoV-2 variants. Repertoires were generated with immunoSEQ multiplex PCR, while TCRdb's copy carries only in-frame clones and drops some. The sample has fewer than 500,000 clones; 90% are singletons. The sequences come from peripheral blood, collected in a trial of Ad26.COV2.S vaccine versus placebo. These receptors came from a person between 18 and 65 years old who received the Ad26.COV2.S COVID-19 vaccine or a placebo. CDR3s include the opening cysteine and the closing phenylalanine or tryptophan. D genes are given only for firm matches. For some rows the clone size is stated as once, few or many, or as a class when expanded; others skip it.

>NA|TRBV10-3|NA|TRBJ2-1
TGTGCCATCAGCCTACAGAGTCCCGGGGATGAGCAGTTCTTC
CAISLQSPGDEQFF
>TRBD2|TRBV24-1|NA|TRBJ2-3
TGTGCCATATCTCGGGAGGACAGCACAGATACGCAGTATTTT
CAISREDSTDTQYF
>NA|TRBV7-2|NA|TRBJ2-2
TGTGCCAGCAGCCACCCTGGCACCGGGGAGCTGTTTTTT
CASSHPGTGELFF
>TRBD1|TRBV27|NA|TRBJ2-3
TGTGCCAGCAGTCCCGTGACAGGGGAAGATACGCAGTATTTT
CASSPVTGEDTQYF
>NA|TRBV23-1|NA|TRBJ2-5
TGCGCCAGCAGTCAATCTGGAAAGGGGCGAGGACAAGAGACCCAGTACTTC
CASSQSGKGRGQETQYF
>NA|TRBV27|NA|TRBJ2-3
TGTGCCAGCAGTAACACAGATACGCAGTATTTT
CASSNTDTQYF
>TRBD2|TRBV4-3|few|TRBJ2-1
TGCGCCAGCAGCCTCTTAGCGGGAGTTGGAAATGAGCAGTTCTTC
CASSLLAGVGNEQFF
>NA|TRBV7-9|NA|TRBJ2-5
TGTGCCAGCAGCACCATAGCGCGACAAGAGACCCAGTACTTC
CASSTIARQETQYF
>NA|TRBV6-2/TRBV6-3|NA|TRBJ1-4
TGTGCCAGCAGTTACCCCTTGGGGAGCGAAAAACTGTTTTTT
CASSYPLGSEKLFF
>NA|TRBV24-1|once|TRBJ2-5
TGTGCCACCAGCCTTGGGGGCACCCAAGAGACCCAGTACTTC
CATSLGGTQETQYF
>NA|TRBV6-1|NA|TRBJ1-1
TGTGCCAGCAGTTATGGGGGGGGGACTGAAGCTTTCTTT
CASSYGGGTEAFF
>NA|TRBV28|few|TRBJ1-5
TGTGCCAGCAGAGGGGGAAGCTGGGGAAATCAGCCCCAGCATTTT
CASRGGSWGNQPQHF
>NA|TRBV2|few|TRBJ1-2
TGTGCCAGCAGCGGCCTTGACAGCCAATTATCCTATGGCTACACCTTC
CASSGLDSQLSYGYTF
>TRBD2|TRBV11-2|once|TRBJ2-1
TGTGCCAGCAGCTTAGCGGGTGGGAGGGGCGATGAGCAGTTCTTC
CASSLAGGRGDEQFF
>NA|TRBV7-9|few|TRBJ1-2
TGTGCCAGCAGCTTAGTAGCCGGGCCCTATGGCTACACCTTC
CASSLVAGPYGYTF
>TRBD1|TRBV18|NA|TRBJ1-4
TGTGCCAGCCGACAGGGGAGGGATGAAAAACTGTTTTTT
CASRQGRDEKLFF
>NA|TRBV4-3|NA|TRBJ1-5
TGCGCCAGCAGCCAAGACATAGGCAGGCTGAGCAATCAGCCCCAGCATTTT
CASSQDIGRLSNQPQHF
>TRBD1|TRBV4-3|NA|TRBJ2-7
TGCGCCAGCAGCCAGACCGACAGGGATTCCCACGAGCAGTACTTC
CASSQTDRDSHEQYF
>NA|TRBV28|NA|TRBJ1-2
TGTGCCAGCAGCGTTGGAGGGAACTATGGCTACACCTTC
CASSVGGNYGYTF
>NA|TRBV6-2/TRBV6-3|NA|TRBJ1-5
TGTGCCAGCAGTTACCCCATTCAGCCCCAGCATTTT
CASSYPIQPQHF
>NA|TRBV10-1|NA|TRBJ1-4
TGCGCCAGCAGTGCCTCGGTCCTAAGCGTCGAAGATGAAAAACTGTTTTTT
CASSASVLSVEDEKLFF
>NA|TRBV30|NA|TRBJ1-4
TGTGCCTGGAGTGTACAGTCAGGAGGAAATGAAAAACTGTTTTTT
CAWSVQSGGNEKLFF
>NA|TRBV29-1|NA|TRBJ2-1
TGCAGCGCCCGTGGTCGGAATGAGCAGTTCTTC
CSARGRNEQFF
>NA|TRBV4-1|NA|TRBJ2-3
TGCGCCAGCAGCCAAGATTTCGGGCGGGGTAGCACAGATACGCAGTATTTT
CASSQDFGRGSTDTQYF